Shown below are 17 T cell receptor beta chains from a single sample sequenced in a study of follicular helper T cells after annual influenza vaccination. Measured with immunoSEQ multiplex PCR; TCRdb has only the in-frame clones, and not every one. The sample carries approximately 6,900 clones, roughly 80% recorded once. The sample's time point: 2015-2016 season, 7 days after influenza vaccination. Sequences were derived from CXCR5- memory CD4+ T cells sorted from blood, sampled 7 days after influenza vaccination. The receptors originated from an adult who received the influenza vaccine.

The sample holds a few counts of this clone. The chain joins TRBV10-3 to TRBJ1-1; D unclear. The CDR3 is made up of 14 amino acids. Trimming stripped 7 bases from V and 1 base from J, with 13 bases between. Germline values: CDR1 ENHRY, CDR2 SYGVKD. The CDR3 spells CAITLGPANTEAFF. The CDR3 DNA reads TGTGCCATCACGCTAGGTCCGGCGAACACTGAAGCTTTCTTT.

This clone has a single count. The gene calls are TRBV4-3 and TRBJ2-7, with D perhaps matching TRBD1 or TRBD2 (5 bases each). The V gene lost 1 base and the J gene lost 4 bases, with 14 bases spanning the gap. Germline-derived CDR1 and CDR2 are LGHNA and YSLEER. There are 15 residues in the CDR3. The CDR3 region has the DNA TGCGCCAGCAGCCAAGGGCCGGGGCCGCAATACGAGCAGTACTTC. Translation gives CASSQGPGPQYEQYF.

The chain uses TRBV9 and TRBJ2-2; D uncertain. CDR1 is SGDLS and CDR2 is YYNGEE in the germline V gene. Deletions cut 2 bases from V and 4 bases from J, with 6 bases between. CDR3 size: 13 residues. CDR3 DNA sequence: TGTGCCAGCAGCGTTAGCCGCACCGGGGAGCTGTTTTTT. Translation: CASSVSRTGELFF.

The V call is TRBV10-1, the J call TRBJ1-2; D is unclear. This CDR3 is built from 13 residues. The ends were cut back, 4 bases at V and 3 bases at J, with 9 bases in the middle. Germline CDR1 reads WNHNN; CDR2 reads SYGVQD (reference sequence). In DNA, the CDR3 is TGCGCCAGCAGTGGGCGGATACACTATGGCTACACCTTC. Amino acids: CASSGRIHYGYTF.

The CDR3 region is CASSRERGYEQYF. CDR3 nucleotides: TGCGCCAGCAGCCGCGAGAGGGGCTACGAGCAGTACTTC. This chain connects TRBV4-3 to TRBJ2-7; TRBD1 or TRBD2 may be the D gene (5 bases each). Germline V gene sequence: CDR1 LGHNA, CDR2 YSLEER. Trimming pared 4 bases from V and 3 bases from J, leaving 10 bases between. The CDR3 covers 13 residues.

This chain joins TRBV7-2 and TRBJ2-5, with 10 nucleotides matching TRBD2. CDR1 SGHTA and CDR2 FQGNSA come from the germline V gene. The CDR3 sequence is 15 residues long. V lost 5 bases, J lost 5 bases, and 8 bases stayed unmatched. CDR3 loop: CASSLQRGGPETQYF. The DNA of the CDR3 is TGTGCCAGCAGCCTCCAGCGGGGGGGGCCGGAGACCCAGTACTTC.

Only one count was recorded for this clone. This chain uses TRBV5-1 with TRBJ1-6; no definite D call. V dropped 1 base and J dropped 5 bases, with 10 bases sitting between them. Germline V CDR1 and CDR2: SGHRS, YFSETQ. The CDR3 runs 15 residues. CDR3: CASSLSGSDNSPLHF. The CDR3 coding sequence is TGCGCCAGCAGCTTGTCAGGTTCTGATAATTCACCCCTCCACTTT.

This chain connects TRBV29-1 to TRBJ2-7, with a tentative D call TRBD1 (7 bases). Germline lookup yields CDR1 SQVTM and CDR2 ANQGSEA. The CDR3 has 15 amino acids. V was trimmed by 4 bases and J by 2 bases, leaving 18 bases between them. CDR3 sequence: CSVVGLRGATYEQYF. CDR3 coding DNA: TGCAGCGTTGTCGGCCTCAGGGGGGCAACCTACGAGCAGTACTTC.

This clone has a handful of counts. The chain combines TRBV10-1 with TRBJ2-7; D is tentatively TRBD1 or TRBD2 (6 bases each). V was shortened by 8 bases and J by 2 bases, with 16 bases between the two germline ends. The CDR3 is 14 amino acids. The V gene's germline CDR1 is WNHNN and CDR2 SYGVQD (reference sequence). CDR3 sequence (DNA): TGCGCCAGCCCGATCACGGGGGCGACCTACGAGCAGTACTTC. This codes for CASPITGATYEQYF.

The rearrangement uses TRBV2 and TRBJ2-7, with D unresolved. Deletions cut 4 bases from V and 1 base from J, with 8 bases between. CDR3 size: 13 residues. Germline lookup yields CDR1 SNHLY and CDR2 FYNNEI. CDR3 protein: CASSGLVSYEQYF. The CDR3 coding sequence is TGTGCCAGCAGTGGGCTGGTTTCCTACGAGCAGTACTTC.

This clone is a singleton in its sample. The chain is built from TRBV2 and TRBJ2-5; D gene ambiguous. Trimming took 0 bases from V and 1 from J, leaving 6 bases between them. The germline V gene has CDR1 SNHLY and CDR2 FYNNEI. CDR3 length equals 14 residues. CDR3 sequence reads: CASSEARTQETQYF. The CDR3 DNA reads TGTGCCAGCAGTGAAGCGAGGACCCAAGAGACCCAGTACTTC.

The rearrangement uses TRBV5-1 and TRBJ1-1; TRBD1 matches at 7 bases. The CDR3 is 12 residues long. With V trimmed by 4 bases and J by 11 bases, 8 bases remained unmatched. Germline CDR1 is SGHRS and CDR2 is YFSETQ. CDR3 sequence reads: CASSGEDRFAFF. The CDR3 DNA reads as TGCGCCAGCAGCGGGGAGGACAGGTTCGCTTTCTTT.

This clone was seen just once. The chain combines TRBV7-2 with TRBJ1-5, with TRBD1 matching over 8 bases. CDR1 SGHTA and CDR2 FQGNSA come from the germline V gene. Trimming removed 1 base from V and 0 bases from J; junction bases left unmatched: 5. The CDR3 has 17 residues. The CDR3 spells CASSLEGRGLSNQPQHF. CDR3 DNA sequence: TGTGCCAGCAGCTTAGAAGGCAGGGGGCTTAGCAATCAGCCCCAGCATTTT.

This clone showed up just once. The CDR3: CASSLGTSGNTIYF. CDR3 coding DNA: TGCGCCAGCAGCTTGGGGACCTCTGGAAACACCATATATTTT. The chain recombines TRBV5-1 with TRBJ1-3; D unclear. Trimming pared 0 bases from V and 0 bases from J, leaving 4 bases between. The germline CDR1 and CDR2 sequences are SGHRS and YFSETQ. This CDR3 is built from 14 residues.

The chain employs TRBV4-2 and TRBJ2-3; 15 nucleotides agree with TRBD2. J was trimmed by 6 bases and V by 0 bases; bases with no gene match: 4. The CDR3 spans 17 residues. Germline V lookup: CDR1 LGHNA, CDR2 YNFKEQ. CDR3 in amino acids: CASSQEGLAGGSDTQYF. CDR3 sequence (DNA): TGTGCCAGCAGCCAAGAGGGACTAGCGGGGGGAAGTGATACGCAGTATTTT.

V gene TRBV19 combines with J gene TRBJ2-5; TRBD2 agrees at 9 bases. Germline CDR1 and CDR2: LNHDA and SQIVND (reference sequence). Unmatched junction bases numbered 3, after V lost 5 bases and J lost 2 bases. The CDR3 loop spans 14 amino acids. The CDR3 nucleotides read TGTGCCAGTAGTCCAGCGGGGGGACAAGAGACCCAGTACTTC. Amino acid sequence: CASSPAGGQETQYF.

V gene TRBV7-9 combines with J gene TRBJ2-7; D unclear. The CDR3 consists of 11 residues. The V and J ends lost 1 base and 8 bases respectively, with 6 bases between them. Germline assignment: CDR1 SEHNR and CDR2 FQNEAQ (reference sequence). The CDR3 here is CASSLGDQQYF. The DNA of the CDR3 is TGTGCCAGCAGCTTAGGTGACCAGCAGTACTTC.